This T cell receptor (beta chain) was sequenced during a study of memory CD4+ T cells and cytomegalovirus serostatus. Whole-study results and caveats: CMV serostatus prediction reached median AUC approximately 0.96, or 0.89 with US-trained model.

TCRdb's copy holds only in-frame clones and misses some; the assay was immunoSEQ multiplex PCR. The sample shows over 40,000 clones, 82% of them seen only once. J lost 6 bases, V lost 5 bases, and 6 bases had no gene match. The CDR3 sequence is 13 residues long. Germline CDR1 reads MDHEN; CDR2 reads SYDVKM. Single viable CD3+CD4+CD8-CD45RO+ cells were sorted as the memory CD4+ T cells. Serum IgG to CMV pp150, pp28, p38 and p52 defined serostatus. For this clone: No antigen is known for it.

This chain joins TRBV28 and TRBJ1-1, with 7 positions matching TRBD1. Sequencing input: memory CD4+ T cells from blood. This TCR was recovered from an adult in good health and CMV-seronegative. This chain's CDR3 is CASSKGAWPEAFF. The CDR3 coding sequence is TGTGCCAGCAGTAAGGGGGCCTGGCCTGAAGCTTTCTTT.